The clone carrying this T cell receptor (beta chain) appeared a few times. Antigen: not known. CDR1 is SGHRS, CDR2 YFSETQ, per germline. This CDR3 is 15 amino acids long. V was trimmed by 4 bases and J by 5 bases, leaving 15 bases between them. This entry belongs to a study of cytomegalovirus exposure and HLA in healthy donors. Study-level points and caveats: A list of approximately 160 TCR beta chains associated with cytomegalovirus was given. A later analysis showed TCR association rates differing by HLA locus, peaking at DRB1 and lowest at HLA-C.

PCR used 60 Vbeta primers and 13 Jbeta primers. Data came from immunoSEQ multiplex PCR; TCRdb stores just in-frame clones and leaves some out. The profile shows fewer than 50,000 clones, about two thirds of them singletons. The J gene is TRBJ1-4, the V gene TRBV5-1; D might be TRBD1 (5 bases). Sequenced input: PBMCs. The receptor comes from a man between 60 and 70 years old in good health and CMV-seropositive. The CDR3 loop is CASSDLDSLNEKLFF. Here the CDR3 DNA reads TGCGCCAGCAGCGACTTAGACAGCCTCAATGAAAAACTGTTTTTT.